This entry lists 32 T cell receptor beta chains sequenced from one sample in a study of tissue T cells after allogeneic stem cell transplantation. Only in-frame clones appear in the TCRdb table, and some are missing; sequencing was by immunoSEQ multiplex PCR. The table lists about 21,000 clones, approximately 70% of them singletons. Material: blood. These receptors all come from a female BALB/c mouse in good health. For this mouse line, the MHC haplotype is H2-d.

A note on this clone: The gene names given are mouse names. The read falls 1 residue short of the CDR3 end, and the missing part is taken from the germline J gene. This chain connects TRBV2 to TRBJ2-7, with a weak D call TRBD2 (8 bases). This CDR3 region has 15 residues. Looked up from germline, CDR1 is LGHNA and CDR2 is YSYQKL. The V end was cut by 0 bases, the J end by 5 bases, with 14 bases between. The part of the CDR3 DNA that was read is TGTGCCAGCAGCCAAGACAGGGGGGGCGAGGATGAACAGTAC. Its protein product is CASSQDRGGEDEQY. From start to end, the CDR3 is CASSQDRGGEDEQYF.

About this clone itself: Here the gene names and germline are mouse. Read coverage stops 1 residue before the CDR3 terminus; the germline J gene supplies the remainder. The chain is built from TRBV20 and TRBJ2-1; 8 bases agree with TRBD1. V was clipped by 3 bases and J by 6 bases; unmatched bases: 4. CDR3 length equals 13 residues. CDR1 and CDR2 (germline): GFQATS, STVNSAI. This CDR3 reads CGARQGDIAEQFF. Partial CDR3 DNA: TGTGGTGCTAGACAGGGGGATATTGCTGAGCAGTTC.

To note about this clone: These gene names are mouse names. The sequenced fragment ends 1 residue before the CDR3 boundary, so the rest is inferred from the germline J gene. The chain combines TRBV31 with TRBJ2-1; a possible D gene is TRBD2 (6 bases). Germline V gene data show CDR1 as GKSSPN and CDR2 as SITVG. V was clipped by 4 bases and J by 0 bases, with 13 bases between them. This CDR3 region has 15 residues. The covered CDR3 bases are TGTGCCTGGACTCCGCTGGGGCTTAACTATGCTGAGCAGTTC. The encoded protein is CAWTPLGLNYAEQF. The CDR3 as a whole reads CAWTPLGLNYAEQFF.

This clone occurred a few times. Gene names are the mouse ones. The CDR3 is cut off 1 residue early in the read; its end comes from the germline J gene. The J gene is TRBJ1-4, the V gene TRBV13-3; 7 bases are shared with TRBD1. The germline gives CDR1 NNHDY, CDR2 SYVADS. V lost 1 base to trimming and J lost 4 bases; unmatched junction nucleotides: 4. There are 15 residues in the CDR3. The CDR3 DNA, read in part, is TGTGCCAGCAGTGATAGGGGGCGAGACAACGAAAGATTATTT. It is translated as CASSDRGRDNERLF. The entire CDR3 reads CASSDRGRDNERLFF.

A note on this clone: All gene names here are mouse names. The read gets to within 1 residue of the CDR3 end, and the germline J gene fills in the rest. V and J are TRBV29 and TRBJ2-4, with D perhaps matching TRBD2 (6 bases). V lost 5 bases, J lost 0 bases, and 12 bases lay in between. The V gene's germline CDR1 is MSHET and CDR2 SYDVDS. CDR3 length: 15 amino acids. The CDR3 DNA, read in part, is TGTGCTAGCAGTACCTTTGGGGGTAGTCAAAACACCTTGTAC. Protein: CASSTFGGSQNTLY. From start to end, the CDR3 is CASSTFGGSQNTLYF.

A word on this clone: The gene symbols are mouse symbols. The DNA ends 1 residue before the CDR3 does, and the rest of the CDR3 is filled in from the germline J gene. The chain couples TRBV5 to TRBJ2-5; TRBD2 matches 12 bases. V lost 2 bases and J lost 2; bases outside the gene matches: 2. Germline CDR1 and CDR2: LGHNA and YNLKQL (reference sequence). CDR3 length: 16 residues. CDR3 DNA (partial): TGTGCCAGCAGCCAAAGACTGGGGGGGCGCCAAGACACCCAGTAC. Its translation: CASSQRLGGRQDTQY. The entire CDR3 protein is CASSQRLGGRQDTQYF.

A word on this clone: The gene symbols are mouse symbols. The sequence runs out 1 residue before the end of the CDR3; the remainder is reconstructed from the germline J gene. The chain combines TRBV19 with TRBJ1-4, with 8 bases that match TRBD1. The CDR3 runs to 17 residues. Germline-derived CDR1 and CDR2 are FNHDT and SITEND (reference sequence). With 1 base clipped from V and 0 bases from J, the junction kept 5 bases outside the gene matches. CDR3 loop: CASSITGTGVSNERLFF. CDR3 bases read: TGTGCCAGCAGTATAACCGGGACAGGAGTTTCCAACGAAAGATTATTT.

To note about this clone: Each gene name is a mouse one. The read terminates 1 residue ahead of where the CDR3 ends, so the germline J gene completes it. The chain couples TRBV2 to TRBJ1-3; possible D gene TRBD1, 5 bases. The CDR3 consists of 15 residues. V was pared by 0 bases and J by 2 bases, with 8 bases between. Per the germline V gene, CDR1 is LGHNA and CDR2 is YSYQKL. The DNA read from the CDR3 is TGTGCCAGCAGCCAAGACCAGGGAACTGGAAATACGCTCTAT. Its protein is CASSQDQGTGNTLY. The complete CDR3 reads CASSQDQGTGNTLYF. The variable domain in full, completed from reference TRBV2 and TRBJ1-3, reads DPKIIQKPKYLVAVTGSEKILICEQYLGHNAMYWYRQSAKKPLEFMFSYSYQKLMDNQTASSRFQPQSSKKNHLDLQITALKPDDSATYFCASSQDQGTGNTLYFGEGSRLIVV.

In regard to this clone: Mouse names are used for the genes. Read sequence stops 1 residue before the CDR3 end, and the germline J gene provides the missing end. J is TRBJ2-5 and V is TRBV13-2, with D possibly TRBD1 on 5 matching bases. CDR3 length: 13 residues. Trimming removed 3 bases at V and 4 bases at J, with 9 bases between. From germline, CDR1 is NNHNN and CDR2 SYGAGS (reference sequence). The chain's CDR3 is CASGGGQKDTQYF. CDR3 DNA (partial): TGTGCCAGCGGTGGCGGACAAAAAGACACCCAGTAC.

For this clone: Mouse germline and gene names are used. Coverage ceases 1 residue before the CDR3 finishes, and the germline J gene fills in the end. The chain carries TRBV13-1 and TRBJ1-5; 9 positions agree with TRBD1. CDR1 NSHNY and CDR2 SYGAGN come from the germline V gene. After removal of 3 bases from V and 3 bases from J, the junction contained 4 bases not matched to a gene. The CDR3 contains 15 residues. This CDR3 is CASSGTGVSNQAPLF. The sequenced CDR3 bases are TGTGCCAGCAGTGGGACAGGGGTGAGCAACCAGGCTCCGCTT.

A remark on this clone: Gene names follow the mouse nomenclature. The read terminates 1 residue ahead of where the CDR3 ends, so the germline J gene completes it. V and J are TRBV4 and TRBJ2-7, with a tentative D call TRBD1 (6 bases). V lost 5 bases and J lost 0, with 11 bases in between. Germline-derived CDR1 and CDR2 are LGHDT and YNNKQL (reference sequence). The CDR3 loop spans 14 amino acids. The part of the CDR3 DNA that was read is TGTGCCAGCAGCGCCGGGACAAACTCCTATGAACAGTAC. The encoded protein is CASSAGTNSYEQY. The whole CDR3 reads CASSAGTNSYEQYF.

About this clone: Germline and genes: mouse. The CDR3 end is not reached by the read, which stops 1 residue before it; the germline J gene fills it in. V usage is TRBV19 and J usage is TRBJ1-5; D is unresolved. CDR3 length: 14 amino acids. The ends were cut back, 2 bases at V and 0 bases at J, with 6 bases in the middle. Germline V gives CDR1 FNHDT, CDR2 SITEND (reference sequence). The CDR3: CASSIRHNNQAPLF. Partial CDR3 DNA: TGTGCCAGCAGTATCCGACATAACAACCAGGCTCCGCTT.

About this clone itself: Gene labels here are mouse ones. The CDR3 end is not reached by the read, which stops 1 residue before it; the germline J gene fills it in. The chain couples TRBV15 to TRBJ2-5; 8 positions match TRBD1. There are 15 residues in the CDR3. With V trimmed by 5 bases and J by 4 bases, 8 bases remained unmatched. Germline V gives CDR1 SGHND, CDR2 FRSKSL. The CDR3 here is CASSPTGEAKDTQYF. The CDR3 bases that were read are TGTGCCAGCAGTCCGACAGGGGAGGCGAAAGACACCCAGTAC.

Concerning this clone itself: The germline and genes are mouse ones. The read is 1 residue too short to cover the CDR3 end, so that end is filled in from the germline J gene. The rearrangement joins TRBV13-2 to TRBJ1-4; D may be TRBD1 (6 bases). Germline-derived CDR1 and CDR2 are NNHNN and SYGAGS (reference sequence). Trimming cost V 6 bases and J 2 bases, with 11 bases left between them. The CDR3 is 14 residues long. CDR3 bases read: TGTGCCAGCGTAGGGGGGGCGTCCAACGAAAGATTATTT. This translates into CASVGGASNERLF. The entire CDR3 protein is CASVGGASNERLFF.

This clone was picked up one time. Genes and germline come from the mouse. The CDR3 DNA, read in part, is TGTGCCAGCAGTGATCCCAGGGGAGATTCGCCCCTCTAC. Translated: CASSDPRGDSPLY. The entire CDR3 protein reads CASSDPRGDSPLYF. The chain joins TRBV13-3 to TRBJ1-6; the D gene is possibly TRBD1 (6 bases). The read is 1 residue too short to cover the CDR3 end, so that end is filled in from the germline J gene. TRBJ1-6 is classed as an ORF, of uncertain function. Trimming cost V 1 base and J 8 bases, with 10 bases left between them. CDR3 length: 14 amino acids. Per germline, CDR1 NNHDY and CDR2 SYVADS.

As concerns this clone: Mouse gene names apply. The CDR3 goes on 1 residue after the read ends, and that part is filled in from the germline J gene. The chain carries TRBV4 and TRBJ2-7; TRBD2 aligns across 10 bases. V trimming: 10 bases; J trimming: 0 bases; junction bases outside the gene matches: 6. This CDR3 contains 14 residues. The germline V gene has CDR1 LGHDT and CDR2 YNNKQL (reference sequence). CDR3 region: CAISGLGSSYEQYF. The part of the CDR3 DNA that was read is TGTGCCATCTCGGGACTGGGGAGCTCCTATGAACAGTAC.

As to this clone: The gene names given are mouse names. With the read ending 1 residue before the CDR3 end, the germline J gene is used to fill in that end. This chain uses TRBV1 with TRBJ2-4; 9 positions agree with TRBD2. The V gene end was trimmed by 0 bases and the J gene end by 0 bases; junction bases not matched to a gene: 4. Per germline, CDR1 NSQYPW and CDR2 LRSPGD (reference sequence). CDR3 length equals 17 residues. CDR3 DNA, as far as it was read: TGCACCTGCAGTGCAGATGCAGGACTGGGGAGTCAAAACACCTTGTAC. Protein product: CTCSADAGLGSQNTLY. The complete CDR3 protein is CTCSADAGLGSQNTLYF.

Turning to this clone: The gene names here belong to mouse. CDR3 amino acids: CASSPRWGEYQDTQYF. The part of the CDR3 DNA that was read is TGTGCCAGCAGCCCCAGATGGGGGGAATACCAAGACACCCAGTAC. The V call is TRBV5, the J call TRBJ2-5; 7 nucleotides align to TRBD2. The read comes to an end 1 residue before the CDR3 does, leaving the germline J gene to fill in the end. After removal of 4 bases from V and 1 base from J, the junction contained 8 bases not matched to a gene. The CDR3 runs 16 residues. The germline V gene encodes CDR1 LGHNA and CDR2 YNLKQL (reference sequence).

This clone was observed a few times. Germline and genes here are mouse. The read stops 1 residue short of the end of the CDR3; the missing end is completed from the germline J gene. The chain recombines TRBV13-2 with TRBJ1-2; D is uncertain. The CDR3 has 14 amino acids. The V gene lost 0 bases and the J gene lost 0 bases, with 6 bases spanning the gap. Germline V gene data show CDR1 as NNHNN and CDR2 as SYGAGS (reference sequence). The CDR3 bases that were read are TGTGCCAGCGGTGATGTTACAGCAAACTCCGACTACACC. This codes for CASGDVTANSDYT. The CDR3 in its entirety is CASGDVTANSDYTF.

This clone has more than one count but fewer than ten. Gene names denote mouse genes. The read terminates 1 residue ahead of where the CDR3 ends, so the germline J gene completes it. V and J are TRBV14 and TRBJ2-1; 8 nucleotides line up with TRBD2. The germline V gene has CDR1 SGHDT and CDR2 FRDEAV. Trimming removed 2 bases from V and 7 bases from J; junction bases left unmatched: 5. The CDR3 has 14 amino acids. CDR3: CASSLTGVGAEQFF. The sequenced part of the CDR3 DNA is TGTGCCAGCAGTTTGACTGGGGTGGGGGCTGAGCAGTTC.

A word on this clone: Here the gene names and germline are mouse. Read sequence stops 1 residue before the CDR3 end, and the germline J gene provides the missing end. The chain recombines TRBV1 with TRBJ1-4; TRBD1 matches 8 bases. Losses at the gene ends were 1 base for V and 5 bases for J; bases not matched to a gene: 0. The length of the CDR3 is 14 residues. CDR1 is NSQYPW, CDR2 LRSPGD, per germline (reference sequence). Here the CDR3 reads CTCSAGQGNERLFF. The sequenced part of the CDR3 DNA is TGCACCTGCAGTGCAGGACAGGGGAACGAAAGATTATTT.

This clone was observed once. Genes and germline are mouse. The missing CDR3 end, 1 residue past where the read stops, is filled in from the germline J gene. J is TRBJ1-3 and V is TRBV13-1, with D possibly TRBD1 on 6 matching bases. The V end was cut by 2 bases, the J end by 0 bases, with 6 bases between. The CDR3 loop spans 14 amino acids. Germline CDR1 and CDR2: NSHNY and SYGAGN. This CDR3 reads CASSDRGSGNTLYF. CDR3 DNA (partial): TGTGCCAGCAGTGACAGGGGTTCTGGAAATACGCTCTAT.

About this clone: Mouse gene names and germline throughout. The read terminates 1 residue ahead of where the CDR3 ends, so the germline J gene completes it. The V and J genes are TRBV29 and TRBJ2-5; unclear D gene. The germline CDR1 and CDR2 sequences are MSHET and SYDVDS. V was pared by 3 bases and J by 2 bases, with 6 bases between. The CDR3 is 13 residues long. The sequenced part of the CDR3 DNA is TGTGCTAGCAGTTTCCCAGGCCAAGACACCCAGTAC. Residues: CASSFPGQDTQY. The CDR3 in full is CASSFPGQDTQYF.

Concerning this clone: The listed genes are named as in mouse. The observed sequence ends 1 residue before the CDR3 terminus, with the missing tail filled in from the germline J gene. The chain is built from TRBV4 and TRBJ1-4; 12 bases are shared with TRBD1. Trimming took 5 bases from V and 7 from J; bases not matched to a gene: 5. Germline V CDR1 and CDR2: LGHDT, YNNKQL (reference sequence). This CDR3 contains 15 residues. CDR3 amino acids: CASSPGTGGVERLFF. Incomplete CDR3 DNA: TGTGCCAGCAGCCCCGGGACAGGGGGCGTCGAAAGATTATTT.

As concerns this clone: Mouse gene names and germline throughout. The DNA ends 1 residue before the CDR3 does, and the rest of the CDR3 is filled in from the germline J gene. The chain carries TRBV2 and TRBJ2-4; TRBD2 agrees at 10 bases. CDR1 is LGHNA, CDR2 YSYQKL, per germline. The CDR3 length is 15 residues. V dropped 1 base and J dropped 3; count of bases not matched to a gene: 1. CDR3 DNA (partial): TGTGCCAGCAGCCAAGGGACTGGGGGACAAAACACCTTGTAC. It specifies CASSQGTGGQNTLY. The complete CDR3 protein is CASSQGTGGQNTLYF.

This clone was detected a few times. Gene and germline names: mouse. The read is 1 residue too short to cover the CDR3 end, so that end is filled in from the germline J gene. The gene calls are TRBV1 and TRBJ1-2; TRBD1 matches at 9 bases. CDR3 length: 14 amino acids. Trimming took 4 bases from V and 0 from J; bases not matched to a gene: 0. Germline CDR1 is NSQYPW and CDR2 is LRSPGD (reference sequence). The sequenced part of the CDR3 DNA is TGCACCTGCAGTGGGGACAGGGCAAACTCCGACTACACC. This sequence encodes CTCSGDRANSDYT. The whole CDR3 reads CTCSGDRANSDYTF.

For this clone: The listed genes are named as in mouse. The missing CDR3 end, 1 residue past where the read stops, is filled in from the germline J gene. This sequence joins TRBV19 and TRBJ1-5; 9 bases are shared with TRBD1. Germline CDR1 FNHDT, CDR2 SITEND (reference sequence). V gave up 0 bases and J gave up 4 bases; unmatched junction bases: 2. The CDR3 loop spans 15 amino acids. The CDR3 here is CASSIGGQGNQAPLF. CDR3 bases read: TGTGCCAGCAGTATAGGGGGACAGGGAAACCAGGCTCCGCTT.

On this clone: Gene and germline names: mouse. Coverage ceases 1 residue before the CDR3 finishes, and the germline J gene fills in the end. The chain employs TRBV1 and TRBJ2-3; 8 bases fit TRBD1. In germline, CDR1 is NSQYPW, CDR2 LRSPGD (reference sequence). The CDR3 is 15 residues long. Trimming at V came to 2 bases and at J to 0 bases, leaving 1 base not matched to a gene. The CDR3 DNA, read in part, is TGCACCTGCAGTGCATGGACAGGGAGTGCAGAAACGCTGTAT. It specifies CTCSAWTGSAETLY. The full CDR3 protein is CTCSAWTGSAETLYF.

On this clone itself: Gene names follow the mouse nomenclature. Read data end 1 residue before the CDR3 end; the end is taken from the germline J gene. This chain uses TRBV2 with TRBJ1-2; 7 nucleotides line up with TRBD1. V lost 0 bases and J lost 0; bases outside the gene matches: 1. Per germline, CDR1 LGHNA and CDR2 YSYQKL. This CDR3 comprises 15 residues. Partial CDR3 DNA: TGTGCCAGCAGCCAAGATGGGACAGCAAACTCCGACTACACC. It yields the protein CASSQDGTANSDYT. The full CDR3 sequence reads CASSQDGTANSDYTF.

Details on this clone: Gene labels here are mouse ones. The CDR3 end is not reached by the read, which stops 1 residue before it; the germline J gene fills it in. This chain uses TRBV31 with TRBJ2-5, with 10 bases lining up with TRBD2. The CDR3 is 17 amino acids. The germline V gene has CDR1 GKSSPN and CDR2 SITVG. Trimming cost V 1 base and J 2 bases; bases outside gene matches: 9. The DNA read from the CDR3 is TGTGCCTGGAGTCGCTCTGGGGGGGCGCTGGTCCAAGACACCCAGTAC. Translating it yields CAWSRSGGALVQDTQY. The CDR3, in full, reads CAWSRSGGALVQDTQYF.

This clone was counted a single time. Any gene name here is a mouse gene name. The sequenced fragment ends 1 residue before the CDR3 boundary, so the rest is inferred from the germline J gene. The chain carries TRBV13-2 and TRBJ1-6; no definite D call. TRBJ1-6 is recorded as an ORF, its role being uncertain. The ends were cut back, 0 bases at V and 5 bases at J, with 9 bases in the middle. Germline CDR1 and CDR2: NNHNN and SYGAGS (reference sequence). The CDR3 consists of 15 residues. The sequenced CDR3 bases are TGTGCCAGCGGTGATGCGGGAACAAATAATTCGCCCCTCTAC. Translation gives CASGDAGTNNSPLY. The whole CDR3 protein is CASGDAGTNNSPLYF.

A remark on this clone: Mouse gene names and germline throughout. The read ends 1 residue early relative to the CDR3; the germline J gene fills the gap. The rearrangement links TRBV5 to TRBJ1-4; no reliable D call. This CDR3 is 13 amino acids long. The germline CDR1 and CDR2 sequences are LGHNA and YNLKQL (reference sequence). Between the trimmed V and J ends, which lost 3 bases and 5 bases, there was a span of 7 bases. CDR3 residues: CASSHRGNERLFF. The CDR3 DNA, read in part, is TGTGCCAGCAGCCATCGAGGGAACGAAAGATTATTT.